This T cell receptor beta chain was identified during a study of molecular identifiers for immune sequencing clone quantification. Germline V gene data show CDR1 as LGHDT and CDR2 as YNNKEL (reference sequence). Trimming pared 0 bases from V and 11 bases from J, leaving 15 bases between. The CDR3 length is 14 residues. TCRdb re-analysed the PCR reads in MiXCR, keeping a single row per CDR3 protein. The sample has a few hundred thousand distinct CDR3 sequences; 20% to 25% are singletons. This clonotype occurred a few times. This receptor was obtained from a human donor in good health. Some libraries in this study had Jurkat cell RNA spiked in. J is TRBJ2-3 and V is TRBV3-1; tentative D call: TRBD2 (6 bases). The specimen sequenced was naive CD8+ T cells from blood, with Jurkat cell RNA spiked in. Stated subset: FACS-sorted CD8+CD4-CCR7+CD45RA+ naive T cells. CDR3 sequence: CASSQEEPTGEQYF. CDR3 sequence (DNA): TGTGCCAGCAGCCAAGAAGAACCCACGGGAGAGCAGTATTTT.